The 12 T cell receptor beta chains reported below all come from one sample, sequenced in a study of CXCR3-negative and CXCR3-positive naive CD8 T cells. Their antigens are not known. Points from the study as a whole: A higher hydrophobicity marked the TRB CDR3s of CXCR3-positive naive cells versus CXCR3-negative naive cells.

Carrying UMI labels, the TRB cDNA libraries were prepared through 5' RACE. Following a re-call of the 5' RACE reads, TCRdb has one entry per CDR3 protein and lacks DNA. The clone table shows about 150,000 distinct CDR3 sequences, with the ten largest holding approximately 0.5%. Sequencing used naive CXCR3+ CD8+ T cells from blood. Subset here: CD45RO-CCR7+CD27+CD95- naive CD8+ T cells expressing CXCR3 (TNR3+). Every receptor here comes from a human donor in good health. Some clones in this sample may be carry-over from other donors' samples.

The rearrangement joins TRBV28 to TRBJ2-2; lacking DNA, the TRBD2 call made by TCRdb goes unchecked. The CDR3 runs to 15 residues. Germline V gene lookup returns CDR1 MDHEN and CDR2 SYDVKM. The CDR3 spells CASSLKLAPTGELFF.

The chain employs TRBV27 and TRBJ2-1. This CDR3 spans 15 amino acids. CDR1 and CDR2 from the germline V gene are MNHEY and SMNVEV (reference sequence). CDR3 protein: CASSFLLARHNEQFF.

The chain has TRBV7-8 and TRBJ1-5. CDR1 SGHVS and CDR2 FQNEAQ come from the germline V gene. The CDR3 is 15 amino acids. CDR3 in amino acids: CASSLRRVGGQPQHF.

The chain joins TRBV3-1 to TRBJ2-7; the D call from TCRdb, TRBD1, cannot be confirmed without DNA. From germline, CDR1 is LGHDT and CDR2 YNNKEL (reference sequence). This CDR3 has 17 amino acids. CDR3 sequence: CASSSDRGLLFSYEQYF.

V is TRBV5-1 and J is TRBJ2-7; checking the TCRdb D call of TRBD2 is not possible without DNA. The length of the CDR3 is 14 residues. The germline V gene has CDR1 SGHRS and CDR2 YFSETQ. CDR3 protein: CASSLGLGPHEQYF. Variable domain in full (rest from reference TRBV5-1 and TRBJ2-7): KAGVTQTPRYLIKTRGQQVTLSCSPISGHRSVSWYQQTPGQGLQFLFEYFSETQRNKGNFPGRFSGRQFSNSRSEMNVSTLELGDSALYLCASSLGLGPHEQYFGPGTRLTVT.

The rearrangement joins TRBV7-6 to TRBJ2-7; TCRdb's D call, TRBD1, is unchecked because there is no DNA. The CDR3 contains 15 residues. The germline V gene has CDR1 SGHVS and CDR2 FNYEAQ. This chain's CDR3 is CASSLVLGATDEQYF.

This chain uses TRBV27 with TRBJ2-1; the TCRdb call, TRBD2, lacks DNA for checking. This CDR3 spans 14 amino acids. Germline V gene sequence: CDR1 MNHEY, CDR2 SMNVEV (reference sequence). Here the CDR3 reads CASGPSGYYNEQFF.

This chain links TRBV28 with TRBJ2-1; TCRdb's D call of TRBD1 is untestable without DNA. Germline CDR1 is MDHEN and CDR2 is SYDVKM. This CDR3 has 15 amino acids. The CDR3 loop reads CASTPLSSGYNEQFF.

J is TRBJ2-1 and V is TRBV21-1; TCRdb outputs TRBD2, but without DNA this stays unchecked. TRBV21-1 is flagged as a pseudogene. This CDR3 spans 16 amino acids. This chain's CDR3 is CASSVRTSGRTDEQFF.

The V and J genes are TRBV20-1 and TRBJ2-7; TCRdb returns TRBD2, unconfirmable since there is no DNA. The CDR3 length is 14 residues. CDR1 is DFQATT, CDR2 SNEGSKA, per germline (reference sequence). The CDR3 loop reads CSASRLAGGYEQYF.

The chain recombines TRBV5-1 with TRBJ2-1; TCRdb designates TRBD2, a call that cannot be tested without DNA. Germline CDR1 reads SGHRS; CDR2 reads YFSETQ. This CDR3 region has 17 residues. The CDR3 protein is CASSSMFSGFSYNEQFF.

The V call is TRBV6-2 or TRBV6-3, the J call TRBJ2-3; TCRdb's D call, TRBD1, is unchecked because there is no DNA. Germline assignment: CDR1 MNHEY and CDR2 SVGEGT. The CDR3 sequence is 14 residues long. CDR3 protein: CASGDRESTDTQYF.